The clone carrying this TCR beta chain has a handful of counts. Its antigen remains unidentified. The data derive from a study of T cells in Graves' hyperthyroidism and ophthalmopathy. Looking at the study overall: The initial diagnosis was the point when peripheral blood was collected, ahead of any treatment.

Absent ophthalmopathy progression within 18 months defined stable Graves' hyperthyroidism. Isolation of PBMCs was performed on 8.5 to 10 ml fresh peripheral blood. CDR1 is MNHNS, CDR2 SASEGT, per germline. Unmatched junction bases numbered 5, after V lost 6 bases and J lost 5 bases. CDR3 length: 14 amino acids. Amplification of TCR beta CDR3 regions used RNA as the template. The HTBI primer set was used in a first-round RT-PCR of the TCR CDR3. TCRdb analysed the multiplex PCR reads with MiXCR anew, one entry per CDR3 protein. The sample lists about 400,000 distinct CDR3 sequences, around a quarter occurring once. Findings of the study overall: Among clonotypes expanded in thyroid above 0.001, most were also found in blood.

The chain couples TRBV6-1 to TRBJ1-1; 11 bases line up with TRBD1. The specimen sequenced was blood. This TCR derives from a man aged 50 to 59 with Graves' hyperthyroidism. CDR3 DNA: TGTGCCAGCAGAGTGGGGACAGGGGGAACTGAAGCTTTCTTT. Encoded protein: CASRVGTGGTEAFF.